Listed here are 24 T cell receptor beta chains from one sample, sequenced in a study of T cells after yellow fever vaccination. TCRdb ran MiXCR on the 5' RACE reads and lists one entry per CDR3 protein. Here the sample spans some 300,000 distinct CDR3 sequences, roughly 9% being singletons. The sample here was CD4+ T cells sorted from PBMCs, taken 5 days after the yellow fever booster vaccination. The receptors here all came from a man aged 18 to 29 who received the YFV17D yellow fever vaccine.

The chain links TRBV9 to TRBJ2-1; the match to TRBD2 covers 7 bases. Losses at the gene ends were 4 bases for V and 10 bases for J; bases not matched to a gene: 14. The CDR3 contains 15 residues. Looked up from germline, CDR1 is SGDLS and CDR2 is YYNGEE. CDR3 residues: CASSLPNWRGTEQFF. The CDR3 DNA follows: TGTGCCAGCAGCCTGCCGAATTGGCGGGGGACCGAGCAGTTCTTC.

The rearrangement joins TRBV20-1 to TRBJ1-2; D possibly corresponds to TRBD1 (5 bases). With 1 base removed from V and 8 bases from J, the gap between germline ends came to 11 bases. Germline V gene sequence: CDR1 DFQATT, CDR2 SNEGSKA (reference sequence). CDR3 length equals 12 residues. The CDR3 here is CSARVGEGGYTF. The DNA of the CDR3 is TGCAGTGCTAGAGTTGGTGAGGGGGGCTACACCTTC.

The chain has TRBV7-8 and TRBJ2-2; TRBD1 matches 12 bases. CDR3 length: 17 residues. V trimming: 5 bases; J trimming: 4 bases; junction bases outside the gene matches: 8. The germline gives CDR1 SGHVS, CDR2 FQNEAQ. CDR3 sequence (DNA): TGTGCCAGCAGCAGAGGGACAGGGGGCTTTGGCACCGGGGAGCTGTTTTTT. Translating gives CASSRGTGGFGTGELFF.

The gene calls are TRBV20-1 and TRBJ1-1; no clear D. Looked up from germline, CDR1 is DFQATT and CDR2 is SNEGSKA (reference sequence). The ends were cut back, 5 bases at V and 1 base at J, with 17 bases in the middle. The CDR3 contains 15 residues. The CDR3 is CSAPKDFWGNTEAFF. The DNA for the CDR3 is TGCAGTGCTCCGAAGGATTTTTGGGGGAACACTGAAGCTTTCTTT.

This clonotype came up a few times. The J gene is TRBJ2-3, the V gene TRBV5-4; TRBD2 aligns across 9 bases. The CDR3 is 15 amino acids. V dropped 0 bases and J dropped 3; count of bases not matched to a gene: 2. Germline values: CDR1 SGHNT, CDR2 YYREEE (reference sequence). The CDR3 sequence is CASSLGGGATDTQYF. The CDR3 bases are TGTGCCAGCAGCTTGGGCGGGGGGGCGACAGATACGCAGTATTTT.

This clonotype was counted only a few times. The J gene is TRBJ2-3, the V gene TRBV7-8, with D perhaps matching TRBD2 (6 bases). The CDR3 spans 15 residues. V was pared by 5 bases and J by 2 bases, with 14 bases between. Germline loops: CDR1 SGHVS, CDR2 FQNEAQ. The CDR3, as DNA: TGTGCCAGCAGCCTAAGGACTACCTTCACAGATACGCAGTATTTT. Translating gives CASSLRTTFTDTQYF.

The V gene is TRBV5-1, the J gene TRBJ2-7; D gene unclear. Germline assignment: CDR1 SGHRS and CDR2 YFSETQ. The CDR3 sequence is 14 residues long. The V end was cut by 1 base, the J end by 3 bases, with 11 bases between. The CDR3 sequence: CASSLSGGVYEQYF. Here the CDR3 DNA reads TGCGCCAGCAGCTTGTCGGGCGGCGTCTACGAGCAGTACTTC.

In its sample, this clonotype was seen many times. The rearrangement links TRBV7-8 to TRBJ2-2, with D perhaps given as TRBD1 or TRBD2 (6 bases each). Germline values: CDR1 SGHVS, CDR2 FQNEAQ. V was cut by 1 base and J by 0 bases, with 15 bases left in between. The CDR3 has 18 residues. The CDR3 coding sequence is TGTGCCAGCAGCTTAGTAGGGGGGACCACTACGAACACCGGGGAGCTGTTTTTT. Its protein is CASSLVGGTTTNTGELFF.

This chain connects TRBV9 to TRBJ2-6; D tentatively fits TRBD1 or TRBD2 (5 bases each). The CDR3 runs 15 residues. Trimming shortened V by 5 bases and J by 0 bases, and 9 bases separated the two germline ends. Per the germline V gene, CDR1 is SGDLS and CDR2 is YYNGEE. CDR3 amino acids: CASRGESSGANVLTF. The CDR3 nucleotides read TGTGCCAGCAGGGGGGAAAGCTCTGGGGCCAACGTCCTGACTTTC. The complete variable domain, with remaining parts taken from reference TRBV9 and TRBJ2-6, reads DSGVTQTPKHLITATGQRVTLRCSPRSGDLSVYWYQQSLDQGLQFLIQYYNGEERAKGNILERFSAQQFPDLHSELNLSSLELGDSALYFCASRGESSGANVLTFGAGSRLTVL.

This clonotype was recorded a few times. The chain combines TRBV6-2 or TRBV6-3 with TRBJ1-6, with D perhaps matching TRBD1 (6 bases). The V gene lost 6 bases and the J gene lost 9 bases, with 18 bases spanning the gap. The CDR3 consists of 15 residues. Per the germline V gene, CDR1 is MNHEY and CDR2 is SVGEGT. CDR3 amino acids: CASSRGQLSGSPLHF. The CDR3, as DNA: TGTGCCAGCAGCCGCGGACAGTTGTCGGGTTCACCCCTCCACTTT.

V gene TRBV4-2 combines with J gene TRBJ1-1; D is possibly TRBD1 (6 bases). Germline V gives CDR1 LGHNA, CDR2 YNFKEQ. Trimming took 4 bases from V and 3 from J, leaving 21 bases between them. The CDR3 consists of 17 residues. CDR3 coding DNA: TGTGCCAGCAGCCCGTACGGGGGACGGGGGCGAGACACTGAAGCTTTCTTT. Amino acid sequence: CASSPYGGRGRDTEAFF.

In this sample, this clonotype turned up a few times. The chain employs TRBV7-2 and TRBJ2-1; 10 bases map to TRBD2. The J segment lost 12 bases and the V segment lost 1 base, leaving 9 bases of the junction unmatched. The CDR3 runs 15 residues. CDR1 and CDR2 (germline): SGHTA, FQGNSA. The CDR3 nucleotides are TGTGCCAGCAGCTTAGTACTAGCGGGGACCCTCGGGCAGTTCTTC. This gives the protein CASSLVLAGTLGQFF.

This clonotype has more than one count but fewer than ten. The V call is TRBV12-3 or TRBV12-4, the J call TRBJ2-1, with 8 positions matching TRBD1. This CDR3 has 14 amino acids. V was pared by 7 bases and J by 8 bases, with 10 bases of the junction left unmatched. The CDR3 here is CASKKFQGADEQFF. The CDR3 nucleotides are TGTGCCAGCAAGAAGTTTCAGGGGGCCGATGAGCAGTTCTTC.

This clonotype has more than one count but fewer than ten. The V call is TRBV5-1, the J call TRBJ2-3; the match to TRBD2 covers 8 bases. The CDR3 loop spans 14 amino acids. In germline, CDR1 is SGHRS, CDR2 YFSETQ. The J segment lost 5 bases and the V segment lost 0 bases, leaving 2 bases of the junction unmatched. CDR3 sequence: CASSLAGGRDTQYF. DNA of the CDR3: TGCGCCAGCAGCTTGGCGGGGGGGCGAGATACGCAGTATTTT.

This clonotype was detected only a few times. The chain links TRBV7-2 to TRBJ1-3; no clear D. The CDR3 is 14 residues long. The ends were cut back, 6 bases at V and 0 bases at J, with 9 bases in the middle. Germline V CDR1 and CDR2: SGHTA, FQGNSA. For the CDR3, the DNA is TGTGCCAGCAGTCTGTGGGGCTCTGGAAACACCATATATTTT. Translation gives CASSLWGSGNTIYF.

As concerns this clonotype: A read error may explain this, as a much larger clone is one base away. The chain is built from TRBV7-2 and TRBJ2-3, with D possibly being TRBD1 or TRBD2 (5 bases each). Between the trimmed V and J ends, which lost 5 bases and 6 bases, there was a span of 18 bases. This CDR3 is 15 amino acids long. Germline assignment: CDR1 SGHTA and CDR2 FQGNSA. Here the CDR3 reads CASSLKLGDLDTQYF. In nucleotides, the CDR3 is TGTGCCAGCAGCCTAAAGCTGGGGGATTTGGATACGCAGTATTTT.

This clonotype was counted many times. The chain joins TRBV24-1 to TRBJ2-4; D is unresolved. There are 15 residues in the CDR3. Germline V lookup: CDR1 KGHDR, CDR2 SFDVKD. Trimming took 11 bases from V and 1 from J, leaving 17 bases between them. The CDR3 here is CAIPGPSRAKNIQYF. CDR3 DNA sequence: TGTGCCATCCCGGGCCCCTCGAGGGCCAAAAACATTCAGTACTTC.

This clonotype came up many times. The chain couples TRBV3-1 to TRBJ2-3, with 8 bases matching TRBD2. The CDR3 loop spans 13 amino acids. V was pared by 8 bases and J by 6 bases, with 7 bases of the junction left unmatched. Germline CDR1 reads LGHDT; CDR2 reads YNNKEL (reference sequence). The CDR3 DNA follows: TGTGCCAGCCAACCGGGGGGGCGTGATACGCAGTATTTT. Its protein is CASQPGGRDTQYF.

CDR3 sequence reads: CASSSSAVDAYEQYF. CDR3 in DNA: TGTGCCAGCAGTTCCTCGGCGGTCGACGCCTACGAGCAGTACTTC. V usage is TRBV6-5 and J usage is TRBJ2-7; D gene ambiguous. V was pared by 4 bases and J by 2 bases, with 15 bases between. Looked up from germline, CDR1 is MNHEY and CDR2 is SVGAGI. CDR3 length: 15 residues.

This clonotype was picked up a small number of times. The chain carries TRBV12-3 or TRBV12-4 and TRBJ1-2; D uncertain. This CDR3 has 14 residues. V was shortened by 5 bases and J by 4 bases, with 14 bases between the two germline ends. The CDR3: CASSPAGGRYGYTF. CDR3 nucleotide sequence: TGTGCCAGCAGTCCGGCGGGCGGCCGCTATGGCTACACCTTC.

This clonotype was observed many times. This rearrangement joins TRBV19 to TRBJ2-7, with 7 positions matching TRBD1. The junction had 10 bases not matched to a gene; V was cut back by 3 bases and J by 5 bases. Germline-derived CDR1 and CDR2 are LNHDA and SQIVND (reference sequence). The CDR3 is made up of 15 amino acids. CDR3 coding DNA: TGTGCCAGTAGTATCGCCGGACAGGATCCCAACGAGCAGTACTTC. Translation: CASSIAGQDPNEQYF.

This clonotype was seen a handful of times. CDR3 in DNA: TGTGCCAGTAGTATAGATGGGTCCGCGCACTACCACTTT. Amino acids: CASSIDGSAHYHF. The V and J genes are TRBV19 and TRBJ1-6; D remains unclear. The CDR3 extends over 13 amino acids. Trimming stripped 0 bases from V and 18 bases from J, with 15 bases between. Germline CDR1 is LNHDA and CDR2 is SQIVND (reference sequence).

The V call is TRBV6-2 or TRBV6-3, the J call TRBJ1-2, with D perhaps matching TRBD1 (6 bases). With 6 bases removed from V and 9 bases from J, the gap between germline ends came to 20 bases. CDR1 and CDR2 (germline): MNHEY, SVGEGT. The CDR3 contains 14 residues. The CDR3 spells CASSDPPTGGSYTF. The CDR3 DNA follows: TGTGCCAGCAGCGACCCTCCGACAGGCGGCAGCTACACCTTC.

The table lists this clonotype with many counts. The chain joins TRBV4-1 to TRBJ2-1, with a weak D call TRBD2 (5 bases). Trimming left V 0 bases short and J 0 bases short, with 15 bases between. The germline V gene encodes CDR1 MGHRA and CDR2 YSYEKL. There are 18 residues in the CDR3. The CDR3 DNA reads TGCGCCAGCAGCCAAGACCCCCAGCGGTTTAGCTCCTACAATGAGCAGTTCTTC. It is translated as CASSQDPQRFSSYNEQFF.